This TCR beta chain is from a study of T cells in narcolepsy. In the study overall: Donors had narcolepsy type 1 or type 2, or were healthy controls.

Generated by immunoSEQ multiplex PCR, the TCRdb table keeps only in-frame clones and is missing some. The data hold about 35,000 clones, with 80% observed a single time. Deletions cut 0 bases from V and 0 bases from J, with 9 bases between. Germline assignment: CDR1 KGHSH and CDR2 LQKENI. The CDR3 has 15 residues. Overall study results and limits: Reportedly, autoreactive clonotypes were serially detected in patients' blood but not controls'. Same-patient CSF and blood CD4+ T cell clonotypes included HCRT-specific and TRIB2-specific autoreactive ones.

Regarding this clone: Its antigen is still unknown.

Sequencing was done on a sample of memory (CD45RA-) CD4+ T cells from blood. The receptor's source is a human donor in good health. The chain links TRBV18 to TRBJ2-7, with D uncertain. CDR3 sequence: CASSPPGVSSYEQYF. Written as DNA, the CDR3 is TGTGCCAGCTCACCACCTGGGGTCAGCTCCTACGAGCAGTACTTC.